The T cell receptor beta chain under discussion was sequenced for a study of cytomegalovirus exposure and HLA in healthy donors. Points on this clone: The antigen remains undetermined.

Whereas donors were nominally healthy upon sampling, unrecorded immune exposures were probable. With 60 Vbeta and 13 Jbeta primers, the PCR was carried out. Sequenced by immunoSEQ multiplex PCR; TCRdb stores in-frame clones only, minus some. The sample includes 100,000 to 150,000 clones, roughly 78% of them seen just once. Notes on the study in general: What was likely a sequencing artifact was a cluster of highly shared sequence variants.

Germline V gene sequence: CDR1 MDHEN, CDR2 SYDVKM. Deletions cut 8 bases from V and 4 bases from J, with 17 bases between. The CDR3 sequence is 14 residues long. The chain recombines TRBV28 with TRBJ1-1, with D hard to call. The TCR sequence derives from a man aged 25-45 years in good health and CMV-seronegative. Material for sequencing was PBMCs. The CDR3 sequence: CASLVQTNPTEAFF. In DNA, the CDR3 is TGTGCCAGCTTAGTACAGACTAATCCCACTGAAGCTTTCTTT.